This record looks at one T cell receptor (beta chain) sequence and its context. The data originate from a study of blood T cell repertoires in COVID-19. Study context: Samples came from the United States, Italy and Spain, spanning acute and convalescent COVID-19. The cDNA or gDNA used as material had been derived from T cells, B-cell-depleted T cells, or PBMCs.

In the original processing: Reference gene primer amplification in the assay estimated nucleated cell counts. Clones were read by immunoSEQ multiplex PCR, and TCRdb kept only the in-frame ones, dropping some. The D gene and trimming were derived from the DNA, and the V and J assignments and clone size from that table. This sample has 70,000 to 80,000 clones, with about nine tenths found just once. In germline, CDR1 is SGHNT, CDR2 YYREEE (reference sequence). This CDR3 region has 13 residues. The V segment lost 5 bases and the J segment 7 bases; nucleotides outside the gene matches: 7. The sample was peripheral blood. This receptor was obtained from a woman between 55 and 75 years old with acute or convalescent COVID-19. The chain links TRBV5-4 to TRBJ2-7; 9 bases are a match to TRBD1. As DNA, the CDR3 is TGTGCCAGCAGTCTGGGACAGGGAAGGGAGCAGTACTTC. Protein product: CASSLGQGREQYF.